A selection of T cell receptor beta chains follows, all from one sample in a study of vaccination and CD4 T cells after COVID-19. TCRdb redid the calling of the PCR reads with MiXCR, one entry per CDR3 protein. This table has under 20,000 distinct CDR3 sequences, more than 45% appearing once. No cognate antigen is known for these TCRs. Sequencing used CD4+ T cells from blood, cultured in vitro. The receptors stem from a human donor who had recovered from COVID-19. The CDR3 runs from the conserved cysteine through the conserved F or W. Fields, in order: CDR3 length, V gene, J gene, CDR3 protein.

17	TRBV28	TRBJ2-1	CASSLDARVAGYNEQFF
12	TRBV6-2/TRBV6-3	TRBJ2-1	CASSRGYNEQFF
17	TRBV12-3/TRBV12-4	TRBJ2-1	CASSLRGEGVDVYEQFF
13	TRBV19	TRBJ1-1	CASSIRTNTEAFF
14	TRBV20-1	TRBJ2-2	CSARQGVGTGELFF
11	TRBV28	TRBJ2-3	CPRNFTDTQYF
17	TRBV6-2/TRBV6-3	TRBJ2-7	CASSYSLGLAHSYEQYF
15	TRBV20-1	TRBJ2-3	CSARRQRFGTDTQYF
15	TRBV4-2	TRBJ2-5	CASSQEGVAQETQYF
16	TRBV4-2	TRBJ1-5	CASSQEQGNSNQPQHF
13	TRBV12-3/TRBV12-4	TRBJ2-3	CASIPPGSGTQYF
15	TRBV24-1	TRBJ1-5	CATAPGGNSNQPQHF
15	TRBV28	TRBJ2-5	CASSLRGAPGETQYF
14	TRBV20-1	TRBJ1-3	CGGPDRVSGNTIYF
15	TRBV19	TRBJ1-5	CASSIGTFSNQPQHF
12	TRBV2	TRBJ2-5	CATLDRRETQYF
14	TRBV20-1	TRBJ2-1	CSARDYRGTSWQFF
15	TRBV6-2/TRBV6-3	TRBJ1-5	CASSFGQGTNQPQHF
13	TRBV28	TRBJ1-2	CAIETGNNYGYTF
15	TRBV28	TRBJ1-2	CASSLGRSGNYGYTF
14	TRBV27	TRBJ1-5	CASSLFLGNQPQHF
14	TRBV3-1	TRBJ1-2	CASSQGVRNYGYTF
15	TRBV2	TRBJ2-2	CASGPTPTNTGELFF
16	TRBV6-5	TRBJ1-1	CASSYPGGGRNTEAFF
19	TRBV10-3	TRBJ1-5	CAISESSTKRQDSNQPQHF
15	TRBV7-3	TRBJ1-6	CASSQEPGGISPLHF
17	TRBV2	TRBJ2-7	CASSEIPGSIVFYEQYF
16	TRBV7-2	TRBJ1-3	CASSPGQWSSGNTIYF
12	TRBV12-3/TRBV12-4	TRBJ1-6	CASVRFGSPLHF
13	TRBV20-1	TRBJ2-7	CSVEGGAGYEQYF
12	TRBV9	TRBJ1-2	CASSQGAYGYTF
16	TRBV28	TRBJ2-7	CASYAGLGVSSYEQYF
13	TRBV7-6	TRBJ2-1	CASSLVTGQKQFF
15	TRBV6-1	TRBJ2-1	CASSFRTSGRSEQFF
15	TRBV7-9	TRBJ1-4	CASSLAQGPIEKLFF
14	TRBV20-1	TRBJ1-1	CSAAKQGLNTEAFF
13	TRBV6-1	TRBJ1-2	CASSRDRGYGYTF
16	TRBV27	TRBJ1-3	CASSLDGTRSRNTIYF
16	TRBV11-1	TRBJ1-6	CASSHRERTYNSPLHF
11	TRBV20-1	TRBJ2-5	CSAREGLAQYF
15	TRBV20-1	TRBJ2-3	CSAFPPLAATDTQYF
15	TRBV2	TRBJ1-6	CASSGDRGTNSPLHF
10	TRBV7-9	TRBJ1-6	CVSSRGDLHF
14	TRBV7-2	TRBJ1-2	CASRSGVNNYGYTF
16	TRBV6-1	TRBJ2-6	CASSEVWGSGANVLTF
15	TRBV19	TRBJ2-3	CASSPQGQIGDTQYF
15	TRBV19	TRBJ2-1	CASLEGPGPYNEQFF
15	TRBV28	TRBJ1-5	CASSLGGHSNQPQHF
16	TRBV6-1	TRBJ2-3	CASSDFSRGSTDTQYF
11	TRBV7-2	TRBJ1-2	CASSLGQRHTF
15	TRBV28	TRBJ1-1	CASSLAGTGNTEAFF
15	TRBV7-8	TRBJ1-5	CASSLAGGFNQPQHF
12	TRBV6-1	TRBJ1-1	CASSRDRGQAFF
15	TRBV7-2	TRBJ2-7	CASSLVGLAGGEQYF
17	TRBV28	TRBJ2-2	CASRYSGRRMNTGELFF
15	TRBV20-1	TRBJ2-1	CSAISSSGSLGEQFF
13	TRBV12-3/TRBV12-4	TRBJ1-5	CASSFTRNQPQHF
13	TRBV29-1	TRBJ2-2	CSVEVDRGGELFF
14	TRBV12-3/TRBV12-4	TRBJ2-2	CASSLTSSTGELFF